The entry below gives a single T cell receptor beta chain sequence along with its context. Its binding antigen is unknown. No quality values exist for individual bases; no much larger clone is one base distant. The sample belongs to a study of blood T cell repertoires in COVID-19 (TCRdb year 2020). With regard to the full study: Collaborator samples came from the United States, Italy and Spain and covered acute and convalescent phases of COVID-19. Samples were obtained from the ongoing ImmuneRACE study (first 160 participants) and from about 1,300 subjects provided by 6 global collaborators. The repertoires were released in a freely available public database intended as a resource for research on the immune response to SARS-CoV-2. Nearly every sample came with metadata listing a de-identified subject ID, COVID-19 status, age in years and sex. Where HLA class I and class II types were available, the types were taken from metadata supplied by the sample provider, not from assay-based typing. Deeply sampled blood TCRbeta repertoires from subjects exposed to, actively infected with, or recovered from COVID-19 were included in the dataset. The material from the prospective study consisted of cDNA or gDNA derived from T cells, B-cell-depleted T cells, or PBMCs.

Points the paper makes about the study in general: The amount of clinical and demographic metadata varied by source and participant and was provided uncurated.

TCRbeta CDR3 regions were amplified from genomic DNA by means of the immunoSEQ Assay, a bias-controlled multiplex PCR. From the authors' description of their analysis: Nucleated cell counts per sample were estimated from amplification of reference gene primers within the assay. To quantify the absolute abundance of each unique TCRbeta CDR3 rearrangement, sequence reads were collapsed and filtered. Productive Simpson clonality was computed per sample as the square root of Simpson's diversity index over productive rearrangements. Not all clones reach the TCRdb copy of this immuneACCESS table, which keeps in-frame sequences only. Checked studies attribute under half of the gap to unresolved V genes and leave the rest unexplained. From that table come the V and J calls and clone size; the DNA was used to work out D and trimming. In all, the sample holds approximately 240,000 clones, and around four fifths of those were seen once. The leading ten clones occupy more than 6% of the sample.

The collaborating institutions used their own protocols to collect whole blood in K2EDTA tubes. For TCRbeta analysis, collaborator samples were shipped as frozen whole blood, as isolated PBMCs, or as DNA extracted from either sample type. The clonotype was recovered from a woman aged 55-70 years with active or convalescent COVID-19. The sequencing sample was made of peripheral blood.

The CDR3 has the sequence CASSGGQYSNQPQHF. The sequence in DNA is TGTGCCAGCAGTGGAGGACAGTATAGCAATCAGCCCCAGCATTTT. This chain joins TRBV2 to TRBJ1-5; the D region possibly corresponds to TRBD1 (6 bases align). From a lookup of the germline V gene, CDR1 and CDR2 are SNHLY and FYNNEI. The CDR3 starts with the cysteine, ends with the phenylalanine, and has 15 residues. Solely the CDR3 DNA is kept, with 45 bases framed from the first base. Relative to germline, V is 4 bases shorter and J is 0 bases shorter, with 10 bases between their ends.